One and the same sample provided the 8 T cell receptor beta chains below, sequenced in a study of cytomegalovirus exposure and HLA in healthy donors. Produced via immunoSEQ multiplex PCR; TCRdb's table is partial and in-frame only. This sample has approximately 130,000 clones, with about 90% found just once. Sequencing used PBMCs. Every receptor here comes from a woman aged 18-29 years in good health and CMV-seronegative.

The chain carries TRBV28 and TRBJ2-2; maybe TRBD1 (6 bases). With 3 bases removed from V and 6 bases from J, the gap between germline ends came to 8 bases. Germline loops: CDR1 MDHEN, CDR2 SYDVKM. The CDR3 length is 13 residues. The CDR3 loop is CASSFSGAGELFF. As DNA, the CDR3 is TGTGCCAGCAGTTTTTCAGGGGCCGGGGAGCTGTTTTTT.

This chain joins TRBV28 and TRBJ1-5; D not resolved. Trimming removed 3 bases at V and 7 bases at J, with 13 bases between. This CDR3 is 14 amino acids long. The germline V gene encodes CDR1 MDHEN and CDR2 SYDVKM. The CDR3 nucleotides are TGTGCCAGCAGTTTTATCGGTGTCGGGCAGCCCCAGCATTTT. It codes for CASSFIGVGQPQHF.

CDR3: CAWRLPYGGPNTEAFF. CDR3 nucleotides: TGTGCCTGGAGACTCCCCTACGGGGGACCGAACACTGAAGCTTTCTTT. The chain couples TRBV30 to TRBJ1-1; D is perhaps TRBD1 (5 bases). The germline gives CDR1 GTSNPN, CDR2 SVGIG (reference sequence). V shed 3 bases and J shed 1 base, with 18 bases lying between them. The length of the CDR3 is 16 residues.

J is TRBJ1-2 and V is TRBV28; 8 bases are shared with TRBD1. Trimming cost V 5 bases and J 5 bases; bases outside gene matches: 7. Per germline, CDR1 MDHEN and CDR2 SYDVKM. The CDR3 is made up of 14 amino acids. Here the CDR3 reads CASSPPDRDYGYTF. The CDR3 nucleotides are TGTGCCAGCAGTCCCCCGGACAGGGATTATGGCTACACCTTC.

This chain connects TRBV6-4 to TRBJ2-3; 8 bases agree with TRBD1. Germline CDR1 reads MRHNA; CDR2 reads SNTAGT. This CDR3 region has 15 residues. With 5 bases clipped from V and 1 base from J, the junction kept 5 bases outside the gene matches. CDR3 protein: CASSRDRGGTDTQYF. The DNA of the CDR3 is TGTGCCAGCAGTCGAGACAGGGGAGGCACAGATACGCAGTATTTT.

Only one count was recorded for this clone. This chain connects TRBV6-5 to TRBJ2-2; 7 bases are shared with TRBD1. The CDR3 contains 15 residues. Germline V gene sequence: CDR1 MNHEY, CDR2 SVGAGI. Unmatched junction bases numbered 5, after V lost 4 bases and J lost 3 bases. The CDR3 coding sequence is TGTGCCAGCAGTTCCAGACAGGGATACACCGGGGAGCTGTTTTTT. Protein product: CASSSRQGYTGELFF.

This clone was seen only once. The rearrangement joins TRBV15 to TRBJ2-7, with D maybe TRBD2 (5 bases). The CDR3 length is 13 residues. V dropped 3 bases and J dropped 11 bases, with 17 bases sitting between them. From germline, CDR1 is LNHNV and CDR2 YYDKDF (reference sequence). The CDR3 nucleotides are TGTGCCACCAGCAGGGAAACTAGTACGGAGGAGTACTTC. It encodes CATSRETSTEEYF.

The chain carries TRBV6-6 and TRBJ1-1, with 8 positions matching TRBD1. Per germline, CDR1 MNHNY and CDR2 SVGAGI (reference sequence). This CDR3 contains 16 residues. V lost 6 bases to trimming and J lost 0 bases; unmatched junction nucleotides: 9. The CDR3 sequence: CASRTGQGALNTEAFF. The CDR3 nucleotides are TGTGCCAGCAGAACGGGGCAGGGGGCCTTGAACACTGAAGCTTTCTTT.